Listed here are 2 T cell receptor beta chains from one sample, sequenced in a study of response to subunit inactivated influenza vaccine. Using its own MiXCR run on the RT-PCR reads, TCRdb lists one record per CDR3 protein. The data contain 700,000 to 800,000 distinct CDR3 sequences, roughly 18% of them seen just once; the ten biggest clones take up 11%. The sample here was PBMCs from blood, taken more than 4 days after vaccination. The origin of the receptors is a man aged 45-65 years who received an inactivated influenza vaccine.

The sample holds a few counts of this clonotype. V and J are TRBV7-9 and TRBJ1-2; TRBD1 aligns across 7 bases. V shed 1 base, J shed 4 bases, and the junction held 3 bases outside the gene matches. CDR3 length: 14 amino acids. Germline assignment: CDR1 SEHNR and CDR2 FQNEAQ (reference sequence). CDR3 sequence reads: CASSLVQGSYGYTF. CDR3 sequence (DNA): TGTGCCAGCAGCTTAGTACAGGGGAGCTATGGCTACACCTTC.

The CDR3 region has the DNA TGTGCCAGCAGCCAAGACAGGGTAGGGGGAGAGACCCAGTACTTC. This gives the protein CASSQDRVGGETQYF. The chain couples TRBV4-2 to TRBJ2-5; maybe TRBD1 (6 bases). The CDR3 totals 15 residues. Trimming took 0 bases from V and 4 from J, leaving 12 bases between them. Germline V lookup: CDR1 LGHNA, CDR2 YNFKEQ.